The sequence of this T cell receptor (beta chain) was determined in a study of shared clonotypes between healthy human individuals. Study-wide findings and caveats: In having few donors, the study represented limited genetic and exposure-history diversity.

Using immunoSEQ multiplex PCR, the repertoire was profiled, and TCRdb retains in-frame clones only, with some absent. The sample lists about 2.3 million clones, roughly 93% occurring once. Trimming left V 4 bases short and J 7 bases short, with 17 bases between. This CDR3 contains 15 residues. CDR1 is MNHNS and CDR2 is SASEGT in the germline V gene. With regard to this clone: Antigen unknown.

The V gene is TRBV6-1, the J gene TRBJ2-1; possibly TRBD1 for D (6 bases). The sequenced material came from naive CD4+ T cells from PBMCs. The subset is: CD45RA+ positively selected. This sequence was found in a man between 18 and 35 years old in good health. Some clones in this sample may be carry-over from other donors' samples. The CDR3, as DNA: TGTGCCAGCAGTGCCTACTGGTTTCAGGGGAATGAGCAGTTCTTC. It yields the protein CASSAYWFQGNEQFF.